This TCR beta chain was found in a study of blood T cell repertoires in COVID-19. Study-wide background: Italy, Spain and the United States were the sources of the convalescent and acute COVID-19 samples. T cells, B-cell-depleted T cells, or PBMCs provided the cDNA or gDNA that served as material.

V was clipped by 1 base and J by 6 bases; unmatched bases: 9. The CDR3 consists of 16 residues. The germline CDR1 and CDR2 sequences are SGHRS and YFSETQ. Per the authors' pipeline: It was from reference gene primer amplification that nucleated cell counts were estimated. Only in-frame clones appear in the TCRdb table, and some are missing; sequencing was by immunoSEQ multiplex PCR. V and J calls and clone size are given by that table; D and trimming were obtained from the DNA. The sample lists under 250,000 clones, more than 70% occurring once. Enrollment of patients from Seattle took place during active infection, with longitudinal follow-up.

This chain connects TRBV5-1 to TRBJ2-3; 9 bases are a match to TRBD2. This clonotype was obtained from a woman older than 75 with COVID-19, enrolled during active disease. The sequencing sample was made of peripheral blood. The CDR3 nucleotides are TGCGCCAGCAGCTTGAAACAGACTAGCGGTTCGGATACGCAGTATTTT. Translating gives CASSLKQTSGSDTQYF.